This TCR beta chain was identified in a study of shared clonotypes between healthy human individuals. Overall study findings and caveats: Richness estimates generally favored naive over memory subsets. Clonotype sharing levels among donors were expected to vary with sequencing depth. Blood alone was sampled, and tissue repertoires likely differ.

The assay was immunoSEQ multiplex PCR, and TCRdb's table has in-frame clones only and misses some. The repertoire includes around 510,000 clones, about 96% of them detected once, and approximately 0.067% sits in the top ten. Worth noting for this clone: Its antigen is unidentified.

Germline V CDR1 and CDR2: SNHLY, FYNNEI. This CDR3 contains 15 residues. V shed 6 bases and J shed 0 bases, with 12 bases lying between them. The TCR sequence derives from a woman in her 30s in good health. V is TRBV2 and J is TRBJ2-1, with D tentatively TRBD2 (6 bases). Sequencing was done on a sample of naive CD4+ T cells sorted from blood. Subset denoted: CD45RA+ positively selected. The CDR3 DNA reads as TGTGCCAGCAGGGTTGAGACTAGCTCCTACAATGAGCAGTTCTTC. It is translated as CASRVETSSYNEQFF.